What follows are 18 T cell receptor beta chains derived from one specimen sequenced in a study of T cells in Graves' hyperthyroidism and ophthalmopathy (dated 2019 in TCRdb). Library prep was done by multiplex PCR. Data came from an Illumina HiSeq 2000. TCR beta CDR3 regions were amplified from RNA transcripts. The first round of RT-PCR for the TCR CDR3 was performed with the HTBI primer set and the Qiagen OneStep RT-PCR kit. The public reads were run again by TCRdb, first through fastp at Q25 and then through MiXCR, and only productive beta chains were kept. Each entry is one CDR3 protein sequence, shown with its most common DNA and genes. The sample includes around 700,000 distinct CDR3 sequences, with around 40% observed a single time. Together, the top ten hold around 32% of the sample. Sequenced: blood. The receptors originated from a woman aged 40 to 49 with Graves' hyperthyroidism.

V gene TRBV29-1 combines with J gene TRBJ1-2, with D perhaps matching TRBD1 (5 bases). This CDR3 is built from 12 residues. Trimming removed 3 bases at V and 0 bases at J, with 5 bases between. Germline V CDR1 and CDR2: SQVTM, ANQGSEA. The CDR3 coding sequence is TGCAGCGTTGAGGGGCCTAACTATGGCTACACCTTC. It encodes CSVEGPNYGYTF.

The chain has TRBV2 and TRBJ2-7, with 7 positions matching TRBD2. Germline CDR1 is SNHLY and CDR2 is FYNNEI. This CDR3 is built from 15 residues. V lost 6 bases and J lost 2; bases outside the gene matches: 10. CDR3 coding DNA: TGTGCCAGCAGCCCGCTGGGGGGAGGGACCTACGAGCAGTACTTC. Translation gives CASSPLGGGTYEQYF.

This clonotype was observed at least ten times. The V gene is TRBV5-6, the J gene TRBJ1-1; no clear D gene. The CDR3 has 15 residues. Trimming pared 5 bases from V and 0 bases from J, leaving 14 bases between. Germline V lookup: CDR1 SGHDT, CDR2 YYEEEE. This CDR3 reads CASRWTEGVNTEAFF. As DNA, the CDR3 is TGTGCCAGCAGATGGACGGAGGGAGTGAACACTGAAGCTTTCTTT.

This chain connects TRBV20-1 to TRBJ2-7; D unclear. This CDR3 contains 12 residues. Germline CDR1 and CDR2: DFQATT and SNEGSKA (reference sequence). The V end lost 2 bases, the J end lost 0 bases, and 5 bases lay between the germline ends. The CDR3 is CSARPSSYEQYF. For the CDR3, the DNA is TGCAGTGCTAGACCCAGCTCCTACGAGCAGTACTTC.

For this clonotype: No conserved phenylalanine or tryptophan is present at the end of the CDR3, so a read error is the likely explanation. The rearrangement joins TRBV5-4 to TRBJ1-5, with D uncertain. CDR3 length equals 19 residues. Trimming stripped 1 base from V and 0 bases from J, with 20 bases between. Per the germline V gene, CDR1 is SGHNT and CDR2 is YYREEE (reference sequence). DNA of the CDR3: TGTGCCAGCAGCTTGCAGCACCCGCCTTACCAGTATAGCAATCAGCCCCAGCATTCT. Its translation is CASSLQHPPYQYSNQPQHS.

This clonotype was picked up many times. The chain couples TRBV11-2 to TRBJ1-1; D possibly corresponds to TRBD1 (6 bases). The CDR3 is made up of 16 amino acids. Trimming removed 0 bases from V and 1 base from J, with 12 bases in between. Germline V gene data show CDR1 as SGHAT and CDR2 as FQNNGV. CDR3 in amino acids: CASSLERGIANTEAFF. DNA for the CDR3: TGTGCCAGCAGCTTAGAAAGGGGGATAGCGAACACTGAAGCTTTCTTT.

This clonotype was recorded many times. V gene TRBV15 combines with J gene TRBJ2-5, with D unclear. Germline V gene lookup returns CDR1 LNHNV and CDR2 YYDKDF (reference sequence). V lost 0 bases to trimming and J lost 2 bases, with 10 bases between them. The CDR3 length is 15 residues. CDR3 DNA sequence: TGTGCCACCAGCAGAGATGGCCAGATACAAGAGACCCAGTACTTC. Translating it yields CATSRDGQIQETQYF.

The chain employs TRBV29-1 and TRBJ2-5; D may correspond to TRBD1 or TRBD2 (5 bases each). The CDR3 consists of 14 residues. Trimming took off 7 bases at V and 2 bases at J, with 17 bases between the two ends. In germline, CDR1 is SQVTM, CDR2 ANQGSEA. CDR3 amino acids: CSDPEGTGQETQYF. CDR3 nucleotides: TGCAGCGATCCGGAAGGGACGGGGCAAGAGACCCAGTACTTC.

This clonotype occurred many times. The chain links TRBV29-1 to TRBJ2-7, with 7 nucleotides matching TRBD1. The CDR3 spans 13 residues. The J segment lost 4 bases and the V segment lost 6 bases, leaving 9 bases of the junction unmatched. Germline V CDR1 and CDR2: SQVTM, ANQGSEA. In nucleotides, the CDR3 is TGCAGCGTCGGAAGGGACAGCAAATACGAGCAGTACTTC. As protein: CSVGRDSKYEQYF.

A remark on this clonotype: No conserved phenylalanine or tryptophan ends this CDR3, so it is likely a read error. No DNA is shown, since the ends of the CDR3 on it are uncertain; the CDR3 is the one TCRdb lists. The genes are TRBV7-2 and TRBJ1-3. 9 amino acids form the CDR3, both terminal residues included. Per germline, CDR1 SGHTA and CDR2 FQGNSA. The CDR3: CASSLARGV.

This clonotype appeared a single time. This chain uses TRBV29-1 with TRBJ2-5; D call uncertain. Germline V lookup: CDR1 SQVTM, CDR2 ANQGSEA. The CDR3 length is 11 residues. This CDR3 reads CSLFMGETQYF. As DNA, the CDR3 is TGCAGTTTATTCATGGGAGAGACCCAGTACTTC. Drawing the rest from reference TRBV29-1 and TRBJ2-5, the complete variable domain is SAVISQKPSRDICQRGTSLTIQCQVDSQVTMMFWYRQQPGQSLTLIATANQGSEATYESGFVIDKFPISRPNLTFSTLTVSNMSPEDSSIYLCSLFMGETQYFGPGTRLLVL.

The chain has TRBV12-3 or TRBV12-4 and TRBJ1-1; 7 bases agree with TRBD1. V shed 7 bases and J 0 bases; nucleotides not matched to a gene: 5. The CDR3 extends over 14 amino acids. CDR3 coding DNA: TGTGCCAGCATTCTGACAGGGATGAACACTGAAGCTTTCTTT. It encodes CASILTGMNTEAFF.

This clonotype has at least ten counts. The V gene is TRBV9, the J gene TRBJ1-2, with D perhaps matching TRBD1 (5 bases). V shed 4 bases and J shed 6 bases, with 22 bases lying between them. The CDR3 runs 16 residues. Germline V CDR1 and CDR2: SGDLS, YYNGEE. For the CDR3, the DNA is TGTGCCAGCAGCCCGACCCCGACAGCCCAAGGGAATGGCTACACCTTC. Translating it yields CASSPTPTAQGNGYTF.

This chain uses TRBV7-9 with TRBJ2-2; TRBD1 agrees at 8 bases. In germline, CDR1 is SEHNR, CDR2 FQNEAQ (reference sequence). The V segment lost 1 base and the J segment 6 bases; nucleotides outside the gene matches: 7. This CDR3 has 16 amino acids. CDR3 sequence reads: CASSLVDREMPGELFF. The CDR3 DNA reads TGTGCCAGCAGCTTAGTGGACAGGGAGATGCCCGGGGAGCTGTTTTTT. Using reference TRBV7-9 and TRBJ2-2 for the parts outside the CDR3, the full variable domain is DTGVSQNPRHKITKRGQNVTFRCDPISEHNRLYWYRQTLGQGPEFLTYFQNEAQLEKSRLLSDRFSAERPKGSFSTLEIQRTEQGDSAMYLCASSLVDREMPGELFFGEGSRLTVL.

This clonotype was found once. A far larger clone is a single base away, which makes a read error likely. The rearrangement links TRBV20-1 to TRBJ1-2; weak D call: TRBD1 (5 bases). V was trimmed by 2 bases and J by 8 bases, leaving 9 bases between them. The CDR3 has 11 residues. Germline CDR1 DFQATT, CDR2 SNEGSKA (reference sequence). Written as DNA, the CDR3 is TGCAGTGCTAGACGGGGGTACGGCTACACCTTC. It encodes CSARRGYGYTF.

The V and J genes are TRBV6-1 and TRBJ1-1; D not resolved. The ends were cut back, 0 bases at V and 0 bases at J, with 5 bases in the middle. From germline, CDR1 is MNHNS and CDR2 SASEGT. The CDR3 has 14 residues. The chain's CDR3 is CASSEAGMNTEAFF. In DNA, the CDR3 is TGTGCCAGCAGTGAAGCAGGTATGAACACTGAAGCTTTCTTT.

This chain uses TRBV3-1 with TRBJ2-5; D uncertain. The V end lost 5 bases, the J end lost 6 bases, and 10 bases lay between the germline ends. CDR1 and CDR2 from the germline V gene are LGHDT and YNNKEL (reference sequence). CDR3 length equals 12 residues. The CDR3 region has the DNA TGTGCCAGCAGCTCCGAGGCCCAGACCCAGTACTTC. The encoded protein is CASSSEAQTQYF.

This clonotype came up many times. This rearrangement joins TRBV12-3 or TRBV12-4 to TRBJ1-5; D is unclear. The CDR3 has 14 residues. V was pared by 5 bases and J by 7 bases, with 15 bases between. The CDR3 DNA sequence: TGTGCCAGCAGTCTGATACGGACGGGCCAGCCCCAGCATTTT. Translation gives CASSLIRTGQPQHF.